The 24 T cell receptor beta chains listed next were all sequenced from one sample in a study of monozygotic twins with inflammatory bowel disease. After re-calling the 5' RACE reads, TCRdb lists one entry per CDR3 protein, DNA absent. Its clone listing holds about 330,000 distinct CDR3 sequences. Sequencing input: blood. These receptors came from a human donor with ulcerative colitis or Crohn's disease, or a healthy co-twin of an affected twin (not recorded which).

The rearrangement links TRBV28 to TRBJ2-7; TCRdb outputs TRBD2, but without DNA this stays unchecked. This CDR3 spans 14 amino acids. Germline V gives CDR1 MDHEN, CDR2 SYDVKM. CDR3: CASRGASGSYEQYF.

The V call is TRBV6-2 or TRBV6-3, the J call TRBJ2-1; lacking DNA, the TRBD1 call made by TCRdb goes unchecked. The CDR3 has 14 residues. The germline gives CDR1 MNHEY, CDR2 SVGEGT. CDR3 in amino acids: CASIRGSSYNEQFF.

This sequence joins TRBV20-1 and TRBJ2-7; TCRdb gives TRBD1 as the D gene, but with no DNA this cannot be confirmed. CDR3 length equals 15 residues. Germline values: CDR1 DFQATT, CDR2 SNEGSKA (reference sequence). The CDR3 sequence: CSAREVQGSSYEQYF.

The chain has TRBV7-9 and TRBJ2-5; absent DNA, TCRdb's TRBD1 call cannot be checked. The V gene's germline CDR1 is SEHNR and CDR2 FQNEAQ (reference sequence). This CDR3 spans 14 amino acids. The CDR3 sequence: CASSNTDGKETQYF.

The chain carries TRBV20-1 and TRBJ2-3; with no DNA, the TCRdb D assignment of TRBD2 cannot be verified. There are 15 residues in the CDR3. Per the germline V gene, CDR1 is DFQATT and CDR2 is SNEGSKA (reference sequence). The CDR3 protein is CSAIGLAGLQGTQYF.

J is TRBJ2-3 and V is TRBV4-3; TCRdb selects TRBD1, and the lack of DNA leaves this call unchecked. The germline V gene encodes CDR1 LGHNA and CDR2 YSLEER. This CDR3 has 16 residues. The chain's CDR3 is CASSQLDRGQGDTQYF.

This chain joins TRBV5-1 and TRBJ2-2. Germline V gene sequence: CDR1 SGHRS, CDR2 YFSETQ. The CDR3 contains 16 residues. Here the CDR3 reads CASSEYRGANTGELFF.

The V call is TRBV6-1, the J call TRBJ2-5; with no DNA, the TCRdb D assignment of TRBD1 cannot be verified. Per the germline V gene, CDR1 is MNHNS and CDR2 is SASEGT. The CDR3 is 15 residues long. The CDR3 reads CASSFTGGQGETQYF.

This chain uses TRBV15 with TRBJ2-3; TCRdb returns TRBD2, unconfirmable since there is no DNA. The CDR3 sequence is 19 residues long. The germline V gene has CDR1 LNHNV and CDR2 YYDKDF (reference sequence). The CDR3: CATSRPLAGVDASTDTQYF.

The chain's CDR3 is CASSPYMTGSTYEQYF. The chain links TRBV6-2 or TRBV6-3 to TRBJ2-7; no DNA is available, so the TRBD1 call from TCRdb remains unchecked. From germline, CDR1 is MNHEY and CDR2 SVGEGT. CDR3 length equals 16 residues.

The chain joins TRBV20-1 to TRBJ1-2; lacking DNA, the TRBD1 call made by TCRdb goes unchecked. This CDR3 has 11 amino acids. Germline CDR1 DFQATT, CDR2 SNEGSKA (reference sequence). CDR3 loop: CSATGAYGYTF.

The CDR3 sequence is CSVAYSGNQPQHF. This chain connects TRBV29-1 to TRBJ1-5. This CDR3 region has 13 residues. Germline V gives CDR1 SQVTM, CDR2 ANQGSEA.

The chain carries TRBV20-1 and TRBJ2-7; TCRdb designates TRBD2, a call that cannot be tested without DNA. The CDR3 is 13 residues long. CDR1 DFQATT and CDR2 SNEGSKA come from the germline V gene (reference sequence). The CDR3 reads CSALGPEGREQYF.

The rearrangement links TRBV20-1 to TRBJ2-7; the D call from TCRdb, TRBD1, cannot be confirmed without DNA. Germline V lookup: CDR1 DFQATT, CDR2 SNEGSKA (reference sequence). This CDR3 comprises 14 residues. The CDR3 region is CSARGWDRPYEQYF.

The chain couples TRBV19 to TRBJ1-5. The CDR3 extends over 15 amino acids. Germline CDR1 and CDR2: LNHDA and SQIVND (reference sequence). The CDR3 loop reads CASNSGKGGNQPQHF. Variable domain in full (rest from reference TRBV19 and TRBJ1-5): DGGITQSPKYLFRKEGQNVTLSCEQNLNHDAMYWYRQDPGQGLRLIYYSQIVNDFQKGDIAEGYSVSREKKESFPLTVTSAQKNPTAFYLCASNSGKGGNQPQHFGDGTRLSIL.

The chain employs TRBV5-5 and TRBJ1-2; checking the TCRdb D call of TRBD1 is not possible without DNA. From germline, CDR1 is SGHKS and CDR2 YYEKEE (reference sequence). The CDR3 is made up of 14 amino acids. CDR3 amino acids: CASSLPGQLYGYTF.

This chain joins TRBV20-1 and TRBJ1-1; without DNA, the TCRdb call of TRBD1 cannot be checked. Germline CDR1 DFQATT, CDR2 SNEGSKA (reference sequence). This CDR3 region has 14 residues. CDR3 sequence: CSARPPGRDTEAFF.

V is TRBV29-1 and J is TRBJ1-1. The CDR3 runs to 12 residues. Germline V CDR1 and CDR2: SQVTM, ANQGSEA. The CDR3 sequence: CSADRLNTEAFF.

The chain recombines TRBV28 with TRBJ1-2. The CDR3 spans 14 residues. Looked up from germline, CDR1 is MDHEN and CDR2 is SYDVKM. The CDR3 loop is CASSTQGRALGYTF.

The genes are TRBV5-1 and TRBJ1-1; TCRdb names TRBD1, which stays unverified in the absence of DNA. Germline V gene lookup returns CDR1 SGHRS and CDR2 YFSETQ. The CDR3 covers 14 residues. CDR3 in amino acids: CASSLGRRDTEAFF.

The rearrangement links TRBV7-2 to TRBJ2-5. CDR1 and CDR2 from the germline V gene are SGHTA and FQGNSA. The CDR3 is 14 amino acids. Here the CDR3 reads CASSLGSQRETQYF.

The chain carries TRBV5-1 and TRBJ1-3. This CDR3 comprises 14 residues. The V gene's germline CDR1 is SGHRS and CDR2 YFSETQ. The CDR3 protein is CASLDGVSGNTIYF.

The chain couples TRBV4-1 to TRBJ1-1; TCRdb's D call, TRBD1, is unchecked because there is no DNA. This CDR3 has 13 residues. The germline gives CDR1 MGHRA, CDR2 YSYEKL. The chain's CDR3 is CASSQALRERAFF.

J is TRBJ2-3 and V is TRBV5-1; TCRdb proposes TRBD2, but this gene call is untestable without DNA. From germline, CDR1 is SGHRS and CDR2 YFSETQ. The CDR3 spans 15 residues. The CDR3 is CASSLADRRGDTQYF.